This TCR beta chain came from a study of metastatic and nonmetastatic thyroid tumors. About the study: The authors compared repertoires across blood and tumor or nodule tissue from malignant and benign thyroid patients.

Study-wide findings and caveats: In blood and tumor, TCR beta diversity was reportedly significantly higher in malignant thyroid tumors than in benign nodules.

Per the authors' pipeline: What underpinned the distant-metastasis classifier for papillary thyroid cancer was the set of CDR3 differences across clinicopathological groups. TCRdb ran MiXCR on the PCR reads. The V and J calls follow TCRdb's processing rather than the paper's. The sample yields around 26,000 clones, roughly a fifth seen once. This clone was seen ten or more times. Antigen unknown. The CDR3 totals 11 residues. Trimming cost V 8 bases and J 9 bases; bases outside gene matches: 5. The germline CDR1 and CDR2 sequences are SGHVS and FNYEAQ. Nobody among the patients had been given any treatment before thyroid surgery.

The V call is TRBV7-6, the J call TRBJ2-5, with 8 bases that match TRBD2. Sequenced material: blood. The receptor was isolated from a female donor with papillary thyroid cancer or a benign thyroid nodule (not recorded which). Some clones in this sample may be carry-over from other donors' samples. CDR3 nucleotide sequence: TGTGCCAGCGGGACTAGTAGGCCCCAGTACTTC. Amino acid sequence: CASGTSRPQYF.